The present T cell receptor (beta chain) was sequenced within a study of a mutant IDH1 vaccine in newly diagnosed glioma. Across the whole study: Patients were pretreated with radiotherapy, temozolomide, or both, mostly both.

Time point reported: week 11, during vaccination. Doses comprised 300 ug of mutant IDH1 20-mer peptide each, plus topical imiquimod. Comments on this clone: The antigen is undetermined.

V dropped 5 bases and J dropped 9 bases, with 17 bases sitting between them. CDR3 size: 13 residues. Germline V gives CDR1 MGHDK, CDR2 SYGVNS. Here immunoSEQ multiplex PCR was the method, and the copy in TCRdb shows in-frame clones only, minus some. The repertoire holds 45,000 to 60,000 clones, with roughly nine tenths as singletons. This rearrangement joins TRBV25-1 to TRBJ2-7; TRBD1 might be the D (5 bases). The input for sequencing was PBMCs, taken from a glioma patient whose treatment included an IDH1 peptide vaccine. This receptor was obtained from a man between 50 and 59 years old with glioma. The CDR3 region is CASSRGRTPGQYF. CDR3 DNA sequence: TGTGCCAGCAGTAGGGGTAGGACGCCGGGGCAGTACTTC.